This TCR beta chain appears in the sequencing data of a study of T cells in Graves' hyperthyroidism and ophthalmopathy. Study results and caveats: A model of 13 V-J pairs discriminated ophthalmopathy from stable hyperthyroidism. A median about 6.2 months before onset, the model predicted ophthalmopathy.

It was RNA transcripts that yielded the amplified TCR beta CDR3 regions. The HTBI set primed first-round TCR CDR3 RT-PCR. TCRdb analysed the multiplex PCR reads with MiXCR anew, one entry per CDR3 protein. Of about 640,000 distinct CDR3 sequences listed, about 14% were seen once; the top ten hold roughly an eighth. Patients affected by ophthalmopathy presented a Clinical Activity Score of at least 3, a NOSPECS grade of at least 4, and disease duration below 3 months. A patient was excluded if there was uncontrolled infection, other autoimmune disease, pregnancy or lactation. This clonotype was observed many times. Its antigen remains unknown. V lost 7 bases and J lost 2, with 10 bases in between. Germline CDR1 reads MNHEY; CDR2 reads SVGEGT. This CDR3 region has 13 residues.

Sequenced material: blood. The clonotype was recovered from a woman between 50 and 59 years old with Graves' ophthalmopathy. The chain is built from TRBV6-2 or TRBV6-3 and TRBJ2-3; no definite D call. The CDR3 DNA follows: TGTGCCAGCACTAGACTGCTCACAGATACGCAGTATTTT. Its translation is CASTRLLTDTQYF.